The 31 T cell receptor beta chains given below trace back to one sample, sequenced in a study of blood T cell repertoires in COVID-19. Sequenced by immunoSEQ multiplex PCR; TCRdb stores in-frame clones only, minus some. The table records approximately 100,000 clones, around 90% of them present only once. The sample comprised peripheral blood. Receptors were obtained from a human donor in a cohort sampled during active COVID-19.

This rearrangement joins TRBV19 to TRBJ1-5, with a possible D match to TRBD1 (6 bases). There are 16 residues in the CDR3. Germline assignment: CDR1 LNHDA and CDR2 SQIVND (reference sequence). The V and J ends lost 5 bases and 8 bases respectively, with 22 bases between them. CDR3 loop: CASSPNGQRPREPQHF. In nucleotides, the CDR3 is TGTGCCAGTAGTCCCAACGGACAGAGGCCTCGGGAGCCCCAGCATTTT.

The chain recombines TRBV27 with TRBJ2-7; TRBD1 matches 10 bases. In germline, CDR1 is MNHEY, CDR2 SMNVEV (reference sequence). V shed 5 bases and J 2 bases; nucleotides not matched to a gene: 0. This CDR3 has 13 amino acids. In nucleotides, the CDR3 is TGTGCCAGCAGTGACAGGGGGCCCTACGAGCAGTACTTC. It specifies CASSDRGPYEQYF.

The genes are TRBV4-1 and TRBJ2-7; 9 nucleotides agree with TRBD2. The CDR3 extends over 19 amino acids. Unmatched junction bases numbered 16, after V lost 3 bases and J lost 1 base. Germline V lookup: CDR1 MGHRA, CDR2 YSYEKL. CDR3: CASSHDPPLAGGPSYEQYF. The CDR3 bases are TGCGCCAGCAGCCATGACCCCCCACTAGCGGGCGGCCCATCCTACGAGCAGTACTTC.

This rearrangement joins TRBV7-8 to TRBJ2-7; D might be TRBD1 (5 bases). Germline CDR1 and CDR2: SGHVS and FQNEAQ. The CDR3 extends over 15 amino acids. V gave up 0 bases and J gave up 4 bases, with 13 bases separating them. The CDR3 DNA follows: TGTGCCAGCAGCTTAGCGAGAAGGGGCCCTTACGAGCAGTACTTC. Translating it yields CASSLARRGPYEQYF. Full variable domain (remainder filled in from reference TRBV7-8 and TRBJ2-7): GAGVSQSPRYKVAKRGQDVALRCDPISGHVSLFWYQQALGQGPEFLTYFQNEAQLDKSGLPSDRFFAERPEGSVSTLKIQRTQQEDSAVYLCASSLARRGPYEQYFGPGTRLTVT.

The chain joins TRBV19 to TRBJ2-7; 9 nucleotides match TRBD2. J gave up 4 bases and V 5 bases, and 6 bases lay outside the gene matches. The germline CDR1 and CDR2 sequences are LNHDA and SQIVND (reference sequence). This CDR3 spans 14 amino acids. CDR3 amino acids: CASSARTSEYEQYF. The CDR3 DNA reads TGTGCCAGTAGTGCCCGGACTAGCGAGTACGAGCAGTACTTC.

V and J are TRBV6-5 and TRBJ1-3, with D perhaps TRBD1 (5 bases). Germline loops: CDR1 MNHEY, CDR2 SVGAGI. The CDR3 covers 14 residues. The V gene lost 7 bases and the J gene lost 0 bases, with 10 bases spanning the gap. The CDR3 nucleotides read TGTGCCAGCAACGAACAGGCCTCTGGAAACACCATATATTTT. The encoded protein is CASNEQASGNTIYF.

The rearrangement uses TRBV11-2 and TRBJ2-7, with no clear D. Germline loops: CDR1 SGHAT, CDR2 FQNNGV. The CDR3 loop spans 14 amino acids. The V and J ends lost 1 base and 2 bases respectively, with 9 bases between them. CDR3: CASSLVTPTYEQYF. In DNA, the CDR3 is TGTGCCAGCAGCTTAGTGACTCCCACCTACGAGCAGTACTTC. The complete variable domain, with remaining parts taken from reference TRBV11-2 and TRBJ2-7, reads EAGVAQSPRYKIIEKRQSVAFWCNPISGHATLYWYQQILGQGPKLLIQFQNNGVVDDSQLPKDRFSAERLKGVDSTLKIQPAKLEDSAVYLCASSLVTPTYEQYFGPGTRLTVT.

The genes are TRBV25-1 and TRBJ2-1; 11 bases line up with TRBD2. V was clipped by 6 bases and J by 2 bases; unmatched bases: 3. CDR3 length: 15 amino acids. Germline V gene sequence: CDR1 MGHDK, CDR2 SYGVNS. CDR3 DNA: TGTGCCAGCAGCCCGGGACTAGCGGCCTACAATGAGCAGTTCTTC. Protein sequence: CASSPGLAAYNEQFF.

Only one count was recorded for this clone. The V call is TRBV12-5, the J call TRBJ1-2, with D uncertain. CDR1 is LGHNT, CDR2 FRNRAP, per germline. Trimming stripped 5 bases from V and 1 base from J, with 8 bases between. The CDR3 is 13 residues long. CDR3 in amino acids: CASGIGYNYGYTF. The CDR3 DNA sequence: TGTGCTAGTGGTATCGGGTATAACTATGGCTACACCTTC.

The chain has TRBV6-4 and TRBJ2-2, with D tentatively TRBD2 (5 bases). V lost 4 bases and J 7 bases, leaving 13 bases between the germline ends. CDR3 length: 14 residues. Germline V CDR1 and CDR2: MRHNA, SNTAGT. CDR3 protein: CASSVAGTGGELFF. In DNA, the CDR3 is TGTGCCAGCAGTGTGGCGGGTACCGGCGGGGAGCTGTTTTTT.

Concerning this clone: The sample has other DNA sequences that encode this CDR3 too. The V call is TRBV20-1, the J call TRBJ2-3; 9 positions match TRBD2. V lost 3 bases and J lost 12; bases outside the gene matches: 10. The CDR3 runs to 13 residues. The V gene's germline CDR1 is DFQATT and CDR2 SNEGSKA (reference sequence). CDR3 in DNA: TGCAGTGCTAGTCCATCAGGGACTAGCATCCAGTATTTT. As protein: CSASPSGTSIQYF.

This rearrangement joins TRBV24-1 to TRBJ2-5; 7 bases align to TRBD1. Germline assignment: CDR1 KGHDR and CDR2 SFDVKD. V dropped 1 base and J dropped 2; count of bases not matched to a gene: 3. CDR3 length equals 15 residues. CDR3 in DNA: TGTGCCACCAGTGATTTAGGGACAGCTCAAGAGACCCAGTACTTC. Translation gives CATSDLGTAQETQYF.

The V gene is TRBV2, the J gene TRBJ1-4; maybe TRBD1 (5 bases). The CDR3 sequence is 15 residues long. Germline V lookup: CDR1 SNHLY, CDR2 FYNNEI. Trimming pared 4 bases from V and 0 bases from J, leaving 9 bases between. The CDR3 protein is CASSGRGATNEKLFF. CDR3 nucleotides: TGTGCCAGCAGTGGGAGGGGAGCAACTAATGAAAAACTGTTTTTT.

CDR3 sequence (DNA): TGTGCCAGCAGCTTGGTCCCTAGCAGAACCGGGGAGCTGTTTTTT. Its protein is CASSLVPSRTGELFF. This chain joins TRBV5-4 and TRBJ2-2; tentative D call: TRBD2 (5 bases). Germline CDR1 reads SGHNT; CDR2 reads YYREEE (reference sequence). V gave up 0 bases and J gave up 5 bases, with 11 bases separating them. The CDR3 loop spans 15 amino acids. Full variable domain (rest looked up from reference TRBV5-4 and TRBJ2-2): ETGVTQSPTHLIKTRGQQVTLRCSSQSGHNTVSWYQQALGQGPQFIFQYYREEENGRGNFPPRFSGLQFPNYSSELNVNALELDDSALYLCASSLVPSRTGELFFGEGSRLTVL.

The CDR3 loop reads CASQNSYRAGLDTQYF. As DNA, the CDR3 is TGTGCCAGCCAGAACTCATACCGGGCAGGGTTAGATACGCAGTATTTT. The chain couples TRBV28 to TRBJ2-3; the D gene is possibly TRBD1 (5 bases). Germline lookup yields CDR1 MDHEN and CDR2 SYDVKM. V was cut by 8 bases and J by 5 bases, with 23 bases left in between. This CDR3 region has 16 residues.

This chain connects TRBV27 to TRBJ2-7; possible D gene TRBD1, 7 bases. V lost 4 bases to trimming and J lost 4 bases, with 14 bases between them. This CDR3 contains 14 residues. Germline CDR1 reads MNHEY; CDR2 reads SMNVEV (reference sequence). The CDR3 bases are TGTGCCAGCAGTTCCCAACAGGGGAGGTACGAGCAGTACTTC. The encoded protein is CASSSQQGRYEQYF.

The genes are TRBV11-2 and TRBJ1-1; 10 bases are a match to TRBD1. CDR1 and CDR2 from the germline V gene are SGHAT and FQNNGV. The CDR3 runs to 15 residues. The V gene end was trimmed by 7 bases and the J gene end by 0 bases; junction bases not matched to a gene: 5. The CDR3 spells CASTGQGGLNTEAFF. In nucleotides, the CDR3 is TGTGCCAGCACCGGACAGGGGGGATTGAACACTGAAGCTTTCTTT.

The chain combines TRBV7-6 with TRBJ1-1; TRBD1 matches 10 bases. Germline V gives CDR1 SGHVS, CDR2 FNYEAQ. The V gene end was trimmed by 3 bases and the J gene end by 4 bases; junction bases not matched to a gene: 8. CDR3 length equals 16 residues. CDR3 nucleotide sequence: TGTGCCAGCAGCTTTTTGACAGGGGGCTTGGCCACTGAAGCTTTCTTT. It translates to CASSFLTGGLATEAFF.

V usage is TRBV7-3 and J usage is TRBJ2-3, with a possible D match to TRBD1 (6 bases). From germline, CDR1 is SGHTA and CDR2 FQGTGA. Trimming took off 2 bases at V and 2 bases at J, with 11 bases between the two ends. The CDR3 is made up of 15 amino acids. The CDR3, as DNA: TGTGCCAGCAGCTTAGCCACAGGGCTCACAGATACGCAGTATTTT. Translation gives CASSLATGLTDTQYF.

This clone has a single count. The chain carries TRBV6-5 and TRBJ1-4; 9 bases map to TRBD1. The CDR3 spans 14 residues. The V segment lost 10 bases and the J segment 5 bases; nucleotides outside the gene matches: 8. The V gene's germline CDR1 is MNHEY and CDR2 SVGAGI. The CDR3 loop is CATSGGTGNEKLFF. DNA of the CDR3: TGTGCCACTTCGGGAGGGACAGGGAATGAAAAACTGTTTTTT.

This clone came up many times. The rearrangement uses TRBV30 and TRBJ2-1, with 7 bases identical to TRBD1. J lost 4 bases, V lost 0 bases, and 6 bases had no gene match. This CDR3 is built from 15 residues. Germline values: CDR1 GTSNPN, CDR2 SVGIG (reference sequence). The CDR3: CAWSVGQGVYNEQFF. Written as DNA, the CDR3 is TGTGCCTGGAGTGTAGGGCAGGGGGTTTACAATGAGCAGTTCTTC.

V and J are TRBV7-3 and TRBJ2-5; 8 positions agree with TRBD2. Per the germline V gene, CDR1 is SGHTA and CDR2 is FQGTGA. The CDR3 covers 15 residues. V was clipped by 2 bases and J by 5 bases; unmatched bases: 7. The DNA of the CDR3 is TGTGCCAGCAGCTTAGCGGGGGGCTCAGGGGAGACCCAGTACTTC. Its translation: CASSLAGGSGETQYF.

The DNA for the CDR3 is TGTGCCAGCAGCCAGAAGGGACAGGGGGAAATGGAGCCCCAGCATTTT. Translating gives CASSQKGQGEMEPQHF. The chain joins TRBV3-1 (or the pseudogene TRBV3-2) to TRBJ1-5; 11 bases are a match to TRBD1. Germline lookup yields CDR1 LGHDT and CDR2 YNNKEL (reference sequence). The CDR3 loop spans 16 amino acids. V was clipped by 3 bases and J by 8 bases; unmatched bases: 9.

The rearrangement links TRBV30 to TRBJ2-3; TRBD2 aligns across 9 bases. Germline CDR1 and CDR2: GTSNPN and SVGIG (reference sequence). There are 16 residues in the CDR3. The J segment lost 5 bases and the V segment lost 4 bases, leaving 13 bases of the junction unmatched. The chain's CDR3 is CAWTFGAGGREDTQYF. The CDR3 DNA reads TGTGCCTGGACCTTCGGGGCGGGGGGGCGAGAAGATACGCAGTATTTT. The full variable domain, with the rest looked up from reference TRBV30 and TRBJ2-3, is SQTIHQWPATLVQPVGSPLSLECTVEGTSNPNLYWYRQAAGRGLQLLFYSVGIGQISSEVPQNLSASRPQDRQFILSSKKLLLSDSGFYLCAWTFGAGGREDTQYFGPGTRLTVL.

The V gene is TRBV28, the J gene TRBJ2-3, with D perhaps matching TRBD1 (6 bases). The CDR3 has 21 amino acids. Trimming pared 5 bases from V and 2 bases from J, leaving 32 bases between. In germline, CDR1 is MDHEN, CDR2 SYDVKM. CDR3 DNA sequence: TGTGCCAGCAGTATATATTCCACAGATTCTCAGGGGCGAGGTTACACAGATACGCAGTATTTT. Translated, it gives CASSIYSTDSQGRGYTDTQYF.

The V call is TRBV5-1, the J call TRBJ2-7, with 11 bases identical to TRBD2. Germline CDR1 SGHRS, CDR2 YFSETQ. Trimming removed 1 base from V and 7 bases from J; junction bases left unmatched: 10. The length of the CDR3 is 16 residues. CDR3 sequence reads: CASSLSLTSGTREQYF. In DNA form, the CDR3 reads TGCGCCAGCAGCTTGAGCCTGACTAGCGGGACGCGAGAGCAGTACTTC.

The V call is TRBV6-5, the J call TRBJ2-2, with D maybe TRBD2 (6 bases). The CDR3 has 16 residues. Germline V gene sequence: CDR1 MNHEY, CDR2 SVGAGI. V shed 1 base and J shed 0 bases, with 9 bases lying between them. Here the CDR3 DNA reads TGTGCCAGCAGTTACTATACGGGGGCGAACACCGGGGAGCTGTTTTTT. Protein sequence: CASSYYTGANTGELFF.

CDR3 DNA: TGTGCCAGCAGCTCTTTTAGCGGGAGGGCCTTTGTCGGGGAGCTGTTTTTT. Residues: CASSSFSGRAFVGELFF. The V call is TRBV7-7, the J call TRBJ2-2, with TRBD2 identical over 11 bases. The CDR3 contains 17 residues. Germline V gene data show CDR1 as SSHAT and CDR2 as FNYEAQ (reference sequence). Trimming removed 4 bases from V and 7 bases from J; junction bases left unmatched: 11.

The chain joins TRBV19 to TRBJ2-1, with 7 bases matching TRBD2. The CDR3 length is 14 residues. Germline V gives CDR1 LNHDA, CDR2 SQIVND (reference sequence). J lost 5 bases, V lost 5 bases, and 6 bases had no gene match. The CDR3 bases are TGTGCCAGTAGTTTGGGGGGGAGGGACAATGAGCAGTTCTTC. Protein sequence: CASSLGGRDNEQFF.

The chain is built from TRBV6-5 and TRBJ2-7, with 10 bases lining up with TRBD2. The V gene's germline CDR1 is MNHEY and CDR2 SVGAGI. This CDR3 is built from 15 residues. J was trimmed by 2 bases and V by 6 bases; bases with no gene match: 7. The CDR3 DNA reads TGTGCCAGCAGACCCACTAGCGGGAATACCTACGAGCAGTACTTC. It yields the protein CASRPTSGNTYEQYF.

CDR3 loop: CASGDREPYNEQFF. The CDR3 DNA sequence: TGTGCCAGCGGGGACAGGGAACCCTACAATGAGCAGTTCTTC. This chain links TRBV28 with TRBJ2-1; 9 nucleotides agree with TRBD1. After removal of 8 bases from V and 2 bases from J, the junction contained 4 bases not matched to a gene. The CDR3 is made up of 14 amino acids. Germline V gene data show CDR1 as MDHEN and CDR2 as SYDVKM. Full variable domain (rest looked up from reference TRBV28 and TRBJ2-1): DVKVTQSSRYLVKRTGEKVFLECVQDMDHENMFWYRQDPGLGLRLIYFSYDVKMKEKGDIPEGYSVSREKKERFSLILESASTNQTSMYLCASGDREPYNEQFFGPGTRLTVL.